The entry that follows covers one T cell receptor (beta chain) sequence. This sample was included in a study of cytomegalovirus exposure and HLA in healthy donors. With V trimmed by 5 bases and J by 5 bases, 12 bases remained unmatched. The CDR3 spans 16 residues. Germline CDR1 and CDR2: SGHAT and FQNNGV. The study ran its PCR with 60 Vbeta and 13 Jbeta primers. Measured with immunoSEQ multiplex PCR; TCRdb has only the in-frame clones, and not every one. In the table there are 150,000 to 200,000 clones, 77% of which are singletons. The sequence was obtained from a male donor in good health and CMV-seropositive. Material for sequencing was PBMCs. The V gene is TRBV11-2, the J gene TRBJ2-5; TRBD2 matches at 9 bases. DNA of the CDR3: TGTGCCAGCAGCCCTGGGGGCGGGGGGGCCGGGGAGACCCAGTACTTC. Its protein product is CASSPGGGGAGETQYF.